These 4 T cell receptor beta chains originate from one sample sequenced in a study of T-cell memory formation after mild COVID-19. MiXCR, run by TCRdb on the 5' RACE reads, gives a single entry per CDR3 protein. The sample has hundreds of thousands of distinct CDR3 sequences, 20% to 25% seen once. Source material: PBMCs or a T cell subset sorted from them (not recorded which). Receptors originate from an adult woman who had mild COVID-19 (a few samples of this study predate the infection). Cell type and time point are not known.

This clonotype was detected only a few times. This chain uses TRBV7-2 with TRBJ1-2, with 7 bases aligning to TRBD1. The length of the CDR3 is 14 residues. Germline-derived CDR1 and CDR2 are SGHTA and FQGNSA. The V and J ends lost 4 bases and 8 bases, in that order; junction bases with no gene match: 10. In DNA form, the CDR3 reads TGTGCCAGCAGCTACTCAGGGGGGAGCGCCGGCTACACCTTC. Its translation is CASSYSGGSAGYTF.

There are many counts of this clonotype. The chain carries TRBV20-1 and TRBJ1-2; D is ambiguous. Germline assignment: CDR1 DFQATT and CDR2 SNEGSKA (reference sequence). Trimming took off 1 base at V and 5 bases at J, with 14 bases between the two ends. This CDR3 is 14 amino acids long. CDR3 amino acids: CSARGLNLGYGYTF. CDR3 DNA: TGCAGTGCTAGAGGACTAAATTTGGGTTATGGCTACACCTTC.

The chain carries TRBV7-9 and TRBJ2-3; D is ambiguous. Germline V gene sequence: CDR1 SEHNR, CDR2 FQNEAQ (reference sequence). There are 12 residues in the CDR3. The V end lost 4 bases, the J end lost 6 bases, and 8 bases lay between the germline ends. CDR3 bases: TGTGCCAGCAGCTCGATGTTGGATACGCAGTATTTT. Translation gives CASSSMLDTQYF.

This rearrangement joins TRBV12-3 or TRBV12-4 to TRBJ1-6; D may be TRBD1 (5 bases). CDR3 length: 14 residues. Trimming stripped 3 bases from V and 6 bases from J, with 9 bases between. The CDR3 here is CASSFSGSNSPLHF. The CDR3 DNA sequence: TGTGCCAGCAGTTTCTCAGGGTCTAATTCACCCCTCCACTTT.